The 13 T cell receptor beta chains below come from one sample, sequenced in a study of OX40 agonist ivuxolimab in advanced cancers. The method was immunoSEQ multiplex PCR; TCRdb's version includes in-frame clones alone and lacks a portion of them. The table includes about 70,000 clones, approximately 80% detected once. The sample was CD4+ or CD8+ T cells sorted from blood, taken in a trial of the OX40 agonist ivuxolimab. Every receptor here comes from an adult with an advanced solid tumor such as melanoma, head and neck, liver or kidney cancer.

The rearrangement uses TRBV11-2 and TRBJ1-4; D ambiguous. Germline loops: CDR1 SGHAT, CDR2 FQNNGV. This CDR3 region has 15 residues. Trimming left V 2 bases short and J 5 bases short, with 12 bases between. Written as DNA, the CDR3 is TGTGCCAGCAGCTTATCCCGGGGAGGGAATGAAAAACTGTTTTTT. Its protein product is CASSLSRGGNEKLFF.

This chain connects TRBV7-9 to TRBJ1-4; 12 bases match TRBD1. The CDR3 covers 19 residues. V shed 3 bases and J 0 bases; nucleotides not matched to a gene: 8. Germline CDR1 is SEHNR and CDR2 is FQNEAQ (reference sequence). This CDR3 reads CASSFRDRGHRATNEKLFF. Here the CDR3 DNA reads TGTGCCAGCAGCTTCAGGGACAGGGGGCATCGTGCAACTAATGAAAAACTGTTTTTT. The variable domain in full, with the rest retrieved from reference TRBV7-9 and TRBJ1-4, is DTGVSQNPRHKITKRGQNVTFRCDPISEHNRLYWYRQTLGQGPEFLTYFQNEAQLEKSRLLSDRFSAERPKGSFSTLEIQRTEQGDSAMYLCASSFRDRGHRATNEKLFFGSGTQLSVL.

The V and J genes are TRBV5-1 and TRBJ2-2, with 9 bases lining up with TRBD2. The V gene's germline CDR1 is SGHRS and CDR2 YFSETQ. V lost 4 bases, J lost 8 bases, and 6 bases stayed unmatched. The CDR3 contains 14 residues. The CDR3 loop reads CASSQGLAAGELFF. CDR3 in DNA: TGCGCCAGCAGCCAGGGACTAGCAGCGGGGGAGCTGTTTTTT.

The gene calls are TRBV7-8 and TRBJ1-5; D remains unclear. The CDR3 is 12 residues long. V lost 5 bases and J lost 7, with 9 bases in between. Per germline, CDR1 SGHVS and CDR2 FQNEAQ. The CDR3 loop is CASSRAGQPQHF. The CDR3 bases are TGTGCCAGCAGCCGAGCGGGGCAGCCCCAGCATTTT.

The chain combines TRBV7-6 with TRBJ1-6; D is perhaps TRBD1 (6 bases). This CDR3 is built from 16 residues. The ends were cut back, 2 bases at V and 0 bases at J, with 8 bases in the middle. Germline lookup yields CDR1 SGHVS and CDR2 FNYEAQ. The CDR3 DNA is TGTGCCAGCAGCTTACAGGGGAGCTCCTATAATTCACCCCTCCACTTT. Protein sequence: CASSLQGSSYNSPLHF.

In this sample, this clone turned up a few times. The rearrangement uses TRBV28 and TRBJ1-1, with D possibly being TRBD1 (6 bases). Germline values: CDR1 MDHEN, CDR2 SYDVKM. With 5 bases removed from V and 0 bases from J, the gap between germline ends came to 10 bases. There are 14 residues in the CDR3. The CDR3 here is CASSPGALNTEAFF. DNA for the CDR3: TGTGCCAGCAGTCCAGGGGCCCTGAACACTGAAGCTTTCTTT.

This clone was observed a few times. The CDR3 protein is CASRHTGENIQYF. The CDR3 DNA reads as TGCGCCAGCAGGCATACAGGGGAAAACATTCAGTACTTC. The chain combines TRBV4-1 with TRBJ2-4, with 7 bases fitting TRBD1. V trimming: 6 bases; J trimming: 5 bases; junction bases outside the gene matches: 4. The CDR3 is 13 residues long. Germline CDR1 reads MGHRA; CDR2 reads YSYEKL.

This clone was seen a few times. The chain is built from TRBV11-1 and TRBJ2-7; D is tentatively TRBD1 or TRBD2 (6 bases each). CDR1 and CDR2 from the germline V gene are SGHAT and FQDESV (reference sequence). V dropped 3 bases and J dropped 4 bases, with 13 bases sitting between them. CDR3 size: 14 residues. The CDR3 reads CASSLYRAGYEQYF. DNA of the CDR3: TGTGCCAGCAGCTTGTACAGGGCGGGGTACGAGCAGTACTTC.

A note on this clone: Other DNA sequences of this sample code for an identical CDR3. This chain links TRBV15 with TRBJ2-3; the D is unclear. CDR1 LNHNV and CDR2 YYDKDF come from the germline V gene (reference sequence). The CDR3 is 16 residues long. The V gene lost 3 bases and the J gene lost 0 bases, with 13 bases spanning the gap. CDR3 DNA: TGTGCCACCAGCAGGGATCTCCGCCTCAGCACAGATACGCAGTATTTT. This translates into CATSRDLRLSTDTQYF. The full variable domain, completed using reference TRBV15 and TRBJ2-3, is DAMVIQNPRYQVTQFGKPVTLSCSQTLNHNVMYWYQQKSSQAPKLLFHYYDKDFNNEADTPDNFQSRRPNTSFCFLDIRSPGLGDTAMYLCATSRDLRLSTDTQYFGPGTRLTVL.

V gene TRBV7-2 combines with J gene TRBJ2-3, with 9 positions matching TRBD1. Germline CDR1 SGHTA, CDR2 FQGNSA. The CDR3 has 17 amino acids. With V trimmed by 1 base and J by 5 bases, 10 bases remained unmatched. The CDR3 sequence: CASSLVRTGAGRDTQYF. CDR3 coding DNA: TGTGCCAGCAGCTTAGTTCGGACAGGGGCCGGTCGAGATACGCAGTATTTT.

The chain couples TRBV5-6 to TRBJ1-2; D uncertain. This CDR3 has 14 residues. Germline CDR1 is SGHDT and CDR2 is YYEEEE. V was trimmed by 1 base and J by 1 base, leaving 8 bases between them. The CDR3 region is CASSLLRLNYGYTF. The CDR3 DNA sequence: TGTGCCAGCAGCTTGCTAAGACTTAACTATGGCTACACCTTC.

The V call is TRBV18, the J call TRBJ1-6, with D perhaps TRBD1 (5 bases). The CDR3 totals 13 residues. Per the germline V gene, CDR1 is KGHSH and CDR2 is LQKENI. V gave up 3 bases and J gave up 6 bases, with 6 bases separating them. CDR3 DNA: TGTGCCAGCTCACCGGGGCTTAATTCACCCCTCCACTTT. It encodes CASSPGLNSPLHF.

The rearrangement joins TRBV5-4 to TRBJ1-2; maybe TRBD1 (5 bases). V shed 4 bases and J shed 4 bases, with 26 bases lying between them. This CDR3 has 18 amino acids. The germline gives CDR1 SGHNT, CDR2 YYREEE (reference sequence). The CDR3 DNA follows: TGTGCCAGCAGCATTGAGGTTGTAGGCTCAATTGGGACCTATGGCTACACCTTC. This gives the protein CASSIEVVGSIGTYGYTF.